This T cell receptor (beta chain) is from a study of blood T cell repertoires in COVID-19. For the study at large: Whether acute or convalescent, the COVID-19 samples came from the United States, Italy and Spain. From T cells, B-cell-depleted T cells, or PBMCs came the material, which was cDNA or gDNA.

Germline CDR1 reads SNHLY; CDR2 reads FYNNEI. The CDR3 covers 15 residues. Trimming took 1 base from V and 9 from J; bases not matched to a gene: 8. This clone was counted once. Original data processing: Estimated nucleated cell counts came from reference gene primer amplification. TCRdb's copy holds only in-frame clones and misses some; the assay was immunoSEQ multiplex PCR. V and J calls and clone size are copied from that table; D and trimming were computed from the DNA. The sample lists a few hundred thousand clones, 88% occurring once. The clonotype comes from a woman under 40 who had recovered from COVID-19. The chain combines TRBV2 with TRBJ2-1, with TRBD1 identical over 8 bases. Sequenced sample: peripheral blood. The CDR3 here is CASSEGARGQGEQFF. The CDR3 coding sequence is TGTGCCAGCAGTGAAGGAGCCAGGGGGCAGGGTGAGCAGTTCTTC.